The text below deals with one T cell receptor beta chain. The data belong to a study of T cell responses to AZD1222 COVID-19 vaccine. Profiled with immunoSEQ multiplex PCR; TCRdb holds only in-frame clones, not every one. Of 150,000 to 200,000 clones listed, about 90% are singletons. The source material was peripheral blood, sampled 28 days after the second AZD1222 dose. The sequence was obtained from an adult who received the AZD1222 COVID-19 vaccine.

The CDR3: CAWSVGNEQFF. The CDR3 DNA is TGTGCCTGGAGTGTAGGGAATGAGCAGTTCTTC. The J gene is TRBJ2-1, the V gene TRBV30; D remains unclear. The V gene lost 0 bases and the J gene lost 7 bases, with 4 bases spanning the gap. CDR1 is GTSNPN, CDR2 SVGIG, per germline (reference sequence). The CDR3 runs to 11 residues.